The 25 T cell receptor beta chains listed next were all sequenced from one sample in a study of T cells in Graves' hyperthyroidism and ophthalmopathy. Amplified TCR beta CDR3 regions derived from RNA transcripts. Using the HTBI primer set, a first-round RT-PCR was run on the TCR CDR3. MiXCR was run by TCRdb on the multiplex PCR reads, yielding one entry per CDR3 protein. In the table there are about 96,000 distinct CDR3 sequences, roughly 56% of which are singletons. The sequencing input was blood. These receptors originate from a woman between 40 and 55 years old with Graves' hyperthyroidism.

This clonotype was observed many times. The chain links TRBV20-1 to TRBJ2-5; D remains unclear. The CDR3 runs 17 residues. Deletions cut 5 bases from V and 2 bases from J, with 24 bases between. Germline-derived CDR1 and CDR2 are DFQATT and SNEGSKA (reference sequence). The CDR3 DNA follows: TGCAGTGCTTGGCCGGCAGCGCCGGAAACGGTACAAGAGACCCAGTACTTC. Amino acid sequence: CSAWPAAPETVQETQYF.

CDR3 protein: CSAASSGHTDTQYF. The CDR3 DNA is TGCAGTGCTGCCTCTAGCGGACACACAGATACGCAGTATTTT. The chain joins TRBV20-1 to TRBJ2-3, with 7 bases fitting TRBD2. Unmatched junction bases numbered 7, after V lost 5 bases and J lost 2 bases. CDR1 and CDR2 (germline): DFQATT, SNEGSKA (reference sequence). This CDR3 is 14 amino acids long.

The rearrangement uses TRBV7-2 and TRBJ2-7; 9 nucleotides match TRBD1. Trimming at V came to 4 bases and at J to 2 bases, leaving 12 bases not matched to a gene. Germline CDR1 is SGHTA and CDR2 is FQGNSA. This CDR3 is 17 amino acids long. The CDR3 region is CASSSSGTGPSTYEQYF. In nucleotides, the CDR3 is TGTGCCAGCAGCTCCTCCGGGACAGGGCCATCGACCTACGAGCAGTACTTC.

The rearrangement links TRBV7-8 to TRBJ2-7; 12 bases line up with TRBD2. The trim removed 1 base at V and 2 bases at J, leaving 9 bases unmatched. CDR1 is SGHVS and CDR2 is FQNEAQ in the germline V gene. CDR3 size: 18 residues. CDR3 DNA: TGTGCCAGCAGCTTAGTGGGATGCGGACTAGCGGGAACCTACGAGCAGTACTTC. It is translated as CASSLVGCGLAGTYEQYF.

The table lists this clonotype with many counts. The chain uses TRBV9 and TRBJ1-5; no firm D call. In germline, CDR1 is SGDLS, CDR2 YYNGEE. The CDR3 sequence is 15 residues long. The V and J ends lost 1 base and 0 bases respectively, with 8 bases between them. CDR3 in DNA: TGTGCCAGCAGCGTATCCGCGCATAGCAATCAGCCCCAGCATTTT. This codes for CASSVSAHSNQPQHF.

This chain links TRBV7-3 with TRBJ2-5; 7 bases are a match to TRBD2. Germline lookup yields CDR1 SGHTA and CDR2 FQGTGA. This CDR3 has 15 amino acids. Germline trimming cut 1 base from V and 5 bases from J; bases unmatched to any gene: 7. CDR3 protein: CASSLIGGRQETQYF. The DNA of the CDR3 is TGTGCCAGCAGCTTAATAGGCGGGAGACAGGAGACCCAGTACTTC.

The DNA for the CDR3 is TGTGCCAGCAGTCCAACAGCCAATGAGCAGTTCTTC. Translating it yields CASSPTANEQFF. The chain uses TRBV12-3 or TRBV12-4 and TRBJ2-1; unclear D gene. The CDR3 extends over 12 amino acids. V lost 5 bases and J lost 6, with 8 bases in between.

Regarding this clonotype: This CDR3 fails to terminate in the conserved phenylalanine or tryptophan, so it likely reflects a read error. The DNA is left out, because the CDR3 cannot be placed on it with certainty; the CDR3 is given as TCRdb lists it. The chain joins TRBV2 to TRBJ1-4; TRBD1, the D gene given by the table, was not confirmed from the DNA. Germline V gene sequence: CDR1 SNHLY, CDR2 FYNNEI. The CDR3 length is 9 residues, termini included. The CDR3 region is CASSEEGGR.

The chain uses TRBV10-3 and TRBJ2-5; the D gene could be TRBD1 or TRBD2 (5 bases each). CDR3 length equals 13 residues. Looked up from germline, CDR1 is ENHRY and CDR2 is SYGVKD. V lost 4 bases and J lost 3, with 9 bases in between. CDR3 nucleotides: TGTGCCATCAGTGCCGGGGCAGAAGAGACCCAGTACTTC. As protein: CAISAGAEETQYF.

The CDR3 spells CASSLRWGGTGELFF. The DNA of the CDR3 is TGTGCCAGCAGCCTCCGGTGGGGAGGGACCGGGGAGCTGTTTTTT. J is TRBJ2-2 and V is TRBV11-1; 7 positions agree with TRBD2. This CDR3 is built from 15 residues. V was pared by 5 bases and J by 5 bases, with 8 bases of the junction left unmatched. CDR1 is SGHAT and CDR2 is FQDESV in the germline V gene (reference sequence).

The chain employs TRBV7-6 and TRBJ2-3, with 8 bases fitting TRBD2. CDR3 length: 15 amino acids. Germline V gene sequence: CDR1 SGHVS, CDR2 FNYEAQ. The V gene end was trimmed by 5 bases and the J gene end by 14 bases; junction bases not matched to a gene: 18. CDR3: CASSLFEARGGARYF. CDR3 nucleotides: TGTGCCAGCAGCCTATTCGAGGCCCGGGGGGGTGCGCGGTATTTT. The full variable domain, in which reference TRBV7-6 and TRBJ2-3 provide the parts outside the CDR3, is GAGVSQSPRYKVTKRGQDVALRCDPISGHVSLYWYRQALGQGPEFLTYFNYEAQQDKSGLPNDRFSAERPEGSISTLTIQRTEQRDSAMYRCASSLFEARGGARYFGPGTRLTVL.

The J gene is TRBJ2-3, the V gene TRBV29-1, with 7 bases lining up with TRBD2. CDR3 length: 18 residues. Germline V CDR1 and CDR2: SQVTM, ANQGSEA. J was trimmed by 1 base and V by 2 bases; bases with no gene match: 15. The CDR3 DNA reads TGCAGCGTTGAATTGAGGCCGGCGGCTAGCGGACGCACAGATACGCAGTATTTT. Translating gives CSVELRPAASGRTDTQYF.

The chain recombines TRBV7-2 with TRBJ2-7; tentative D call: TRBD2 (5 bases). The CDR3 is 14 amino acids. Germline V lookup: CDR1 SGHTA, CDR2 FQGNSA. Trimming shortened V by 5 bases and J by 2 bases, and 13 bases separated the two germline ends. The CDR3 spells CASSRGLITYEQYF. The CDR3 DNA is TGTGCCAGCAGCCGCGGACTTATTACCTACGAGCAGTACTTC.

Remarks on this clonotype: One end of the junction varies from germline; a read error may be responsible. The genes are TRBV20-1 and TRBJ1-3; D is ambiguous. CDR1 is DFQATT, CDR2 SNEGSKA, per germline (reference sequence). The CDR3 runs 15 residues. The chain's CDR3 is CGAPGEGNSGNTIYF. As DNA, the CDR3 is TGCGGTGCCCCCGGGGAGGGAAACTCTGGAAACACCATATATTTT.

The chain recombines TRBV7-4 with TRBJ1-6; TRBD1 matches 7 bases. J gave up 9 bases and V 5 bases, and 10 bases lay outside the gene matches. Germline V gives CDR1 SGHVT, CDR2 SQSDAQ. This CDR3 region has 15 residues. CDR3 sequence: CASSSSTGMGSPLHF. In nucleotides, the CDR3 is TGTGCCAGCAGCAGCTCGACAGGGATGGGTTCACCCCTCCACTTT.

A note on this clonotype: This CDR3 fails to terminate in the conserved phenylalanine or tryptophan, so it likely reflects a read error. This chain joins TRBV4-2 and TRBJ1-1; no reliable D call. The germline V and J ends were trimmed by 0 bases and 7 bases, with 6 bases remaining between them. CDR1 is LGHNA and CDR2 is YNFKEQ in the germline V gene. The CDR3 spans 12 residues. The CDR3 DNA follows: TGTGCCAGCAGCCAAGATAAAGTTGAAGCTTTCATT. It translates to CASSQDKVEAFI.

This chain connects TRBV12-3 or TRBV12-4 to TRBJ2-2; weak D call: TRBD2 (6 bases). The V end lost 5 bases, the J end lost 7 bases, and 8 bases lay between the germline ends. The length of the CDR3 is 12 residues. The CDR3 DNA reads TGTGCCAGCAGTGTTAGCGGCGGGGAGCTGTTTTTT. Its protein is CASSVSGGELFF.

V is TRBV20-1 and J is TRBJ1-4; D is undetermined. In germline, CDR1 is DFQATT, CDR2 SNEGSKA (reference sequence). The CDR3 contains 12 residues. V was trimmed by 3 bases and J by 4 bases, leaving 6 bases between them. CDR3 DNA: TGCAGTGCTAGGAAATTTAATGAAAAACTGTTTTTT. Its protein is CSARKFNEKLFF.

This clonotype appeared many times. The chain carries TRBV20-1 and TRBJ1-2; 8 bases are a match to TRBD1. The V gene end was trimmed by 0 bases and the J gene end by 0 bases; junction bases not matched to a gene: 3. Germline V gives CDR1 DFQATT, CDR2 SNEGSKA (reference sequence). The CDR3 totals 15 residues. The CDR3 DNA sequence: TGCAGTGCTAGAGACCCGGGACAGGCTAACTATGGCTACACCTTC. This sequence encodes CSARDPGQANYGYTF.

The CDR3 DNA is TGTGCCAGCAGTTCCTACATGACTAGCGGGCCATCCACAGATACGCAGTATTTT. It specifies CASSSYMTSGPSTDTQYF. The chain couples TRBV28 to TRBJ2-3; 10 bases match TRBD2. The CDR3 consists of 18 residues. Germline V gene data show CDR1 as MDHEN and CDR2 as SYDVKM. J was trimmed by 2 bases and V by 4 bases; bases with no gene match: 12.

In DNA form, the CDR3 reads TGTGCCAGCACACCCTGGACAGGGGACGGAAAACTGTTTTTT. It is translated as CASTPWTGDGKLFF. The rearrangement joins TRBV25-1 to TRBJ1-4; 9 nucleotides agree with TRBD1. The CDR3 runs to 14 residues. Trimming removed 7 bases from V and 10 bases from J; junction bases left unmatched: 10. Germline V lookup: CDR1 MGHDK, CDR2 SYGVNS. Based on the CDR3 plus reference TRBV25-1 and TRBJ1-4, the full variable domain is EADIYQTPRYLVIGTGKKITLECSQTMGHDKMYWYQQDPGMELHLIHYSYGVNSTEKGDLSSESTVSRIRTEHFPLTLESARPSHTSQYLCASTPWTGDGKLFFGSGTQLSVL.

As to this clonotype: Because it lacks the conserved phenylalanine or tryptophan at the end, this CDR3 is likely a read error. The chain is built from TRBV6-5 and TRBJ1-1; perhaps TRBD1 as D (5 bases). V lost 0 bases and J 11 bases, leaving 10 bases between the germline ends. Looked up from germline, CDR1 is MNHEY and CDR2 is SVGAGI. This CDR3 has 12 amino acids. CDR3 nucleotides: TGTGCCAGCAGTTACTCGGGCAGGGTGGCTTTCTCT. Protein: CASSYSGRVAFS.

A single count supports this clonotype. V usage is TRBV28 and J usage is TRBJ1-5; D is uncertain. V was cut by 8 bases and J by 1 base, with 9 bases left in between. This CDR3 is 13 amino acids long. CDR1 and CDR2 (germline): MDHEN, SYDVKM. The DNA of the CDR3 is TGTGCCAGCTCTGGACGAAGCAATCAGCCCCAGCATTTT. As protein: CASSGRSNQPQHF.

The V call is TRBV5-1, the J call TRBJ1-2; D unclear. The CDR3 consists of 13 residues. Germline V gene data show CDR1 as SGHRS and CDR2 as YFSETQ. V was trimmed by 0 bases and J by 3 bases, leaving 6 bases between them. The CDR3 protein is CASSLGPDYGYTF. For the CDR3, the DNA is TGCGCCAGCAGCTTGGGTCCTGACTATGGCTACACCTTC.

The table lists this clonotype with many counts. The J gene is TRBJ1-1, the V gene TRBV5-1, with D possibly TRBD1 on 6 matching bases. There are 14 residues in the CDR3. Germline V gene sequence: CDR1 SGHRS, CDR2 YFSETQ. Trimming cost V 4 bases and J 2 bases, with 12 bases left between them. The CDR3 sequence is CASSQRTANTEAFF. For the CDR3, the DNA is TGCGCCAGCAGCCAGCGGACAGCAAACACTGAAGCTTTCTTT.